This T cell receptor (beta chain) came from a study of blood T cell repertoires in COVID-19. Across the study: From the United States, Italy and Spain came samples of acute and convalescent COVID-19. PBMCs, B-cell-depleted T cells, or T cells provided the cDNA or gDNA that made up the material.

Patients from Seattle were sampled longitudinally, starting during active infection. Original data processing: Nucleated cell number was recorded as an estimate derived from reference gene primer amplification. Repertoires were generated with immunoSEQ multiplex PCR, while TCRdb's copy carries only in-frame clones and drops some. Clone size and V and J calls were adopted from that table, with D and trimming inferred from the DNA. The repertoire holds roughly 99,000 clones, with around 90% as singletons. V was pared by 6 bases and J by 6 bases, with 14 bases between. Per germline, CDR1 MNHEY and CDR2 SVGAGI. This CDR3 has 13 amino acids.

This chain uses TRBV6-5 with TRBJ1-1; D remains unclear. Material for sequencing was peripheral blood. The sequence came from a man in his fifties with COVID-19, enrolled during active disease. The CDR3 reads CASRLTRNAEAFF. The CDR3 region has the DNA TGTGCCAGCAGACTAACGAGAAATGCTGAAGCTTTCTTT.